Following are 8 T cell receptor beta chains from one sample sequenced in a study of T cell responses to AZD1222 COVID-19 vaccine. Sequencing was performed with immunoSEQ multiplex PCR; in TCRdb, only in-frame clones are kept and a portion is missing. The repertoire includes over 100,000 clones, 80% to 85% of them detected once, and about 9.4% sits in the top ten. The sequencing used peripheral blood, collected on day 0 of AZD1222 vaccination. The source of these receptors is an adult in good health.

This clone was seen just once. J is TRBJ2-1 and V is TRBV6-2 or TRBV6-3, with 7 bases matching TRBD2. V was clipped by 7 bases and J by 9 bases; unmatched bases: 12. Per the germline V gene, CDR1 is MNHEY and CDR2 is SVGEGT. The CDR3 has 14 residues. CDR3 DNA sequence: TGTGCCAGCACCCCACAGCCCCCGGGAGGTGAGCAGTTCTTC. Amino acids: CASTPQPPGGEQFF.

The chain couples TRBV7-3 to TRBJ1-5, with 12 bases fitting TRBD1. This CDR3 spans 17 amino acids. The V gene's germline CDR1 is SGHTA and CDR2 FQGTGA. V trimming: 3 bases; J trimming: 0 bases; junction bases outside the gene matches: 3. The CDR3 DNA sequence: TGTGCCAGCAGCTTTTGGGGACAGGGGGCTAGCAATCAGCCCCAGCATTTT. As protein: CASSFWGQGASNQPQHF.

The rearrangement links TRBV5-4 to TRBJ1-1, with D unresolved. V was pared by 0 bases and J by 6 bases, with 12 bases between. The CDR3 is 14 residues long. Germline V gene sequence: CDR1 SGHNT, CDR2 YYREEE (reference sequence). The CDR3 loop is CASSLGLTIPEAFF. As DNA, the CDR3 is TGTGCCAGCAGCTTGGGACTGACAATCCCTGAAGCTTTCTTT.

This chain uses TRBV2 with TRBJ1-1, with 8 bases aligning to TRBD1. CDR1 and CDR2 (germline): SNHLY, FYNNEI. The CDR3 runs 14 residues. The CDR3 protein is CGTRPQGADTEAFF. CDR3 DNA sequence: TGTGGCACTAGGCCTCAGGGGGCGGACACTGAAGCTTTCTTT.

CDR3 loop: CASSPVGGLNEQFF. The CDR3 DNA is TGTGCCAGCTCACCAGTGGGGGGCCTCAATGAGCAGTTCTTC. The chain recombines TRBV18 with TRBJ2-1; D is possibly TRBD1 or TRBD2 (6 bases each). This CDR3 is 14 amino acids long. Germline V gene sequence: CDR1 KGHSH, CDR2 LQKENI. Trimming took 2 bases from V and 6 from J, leaving 11 bases between them.

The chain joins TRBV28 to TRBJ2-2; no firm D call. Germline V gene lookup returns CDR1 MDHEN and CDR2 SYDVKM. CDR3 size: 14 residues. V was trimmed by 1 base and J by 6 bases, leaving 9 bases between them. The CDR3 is CASSLSSAAGELFF. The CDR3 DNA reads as TGTGCCAGCAGTTTATCCTCTGCGGCCGGGGAGCTGTTTTTT.

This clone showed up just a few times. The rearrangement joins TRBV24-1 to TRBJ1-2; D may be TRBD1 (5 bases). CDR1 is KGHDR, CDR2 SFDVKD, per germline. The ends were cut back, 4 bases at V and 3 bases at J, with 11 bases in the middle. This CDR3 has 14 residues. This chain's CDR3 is CATSDPGRYYGYTF. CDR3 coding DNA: TGTGCCACCAGTGACCCGGGACGGTACTATGGCTACACCTTC.

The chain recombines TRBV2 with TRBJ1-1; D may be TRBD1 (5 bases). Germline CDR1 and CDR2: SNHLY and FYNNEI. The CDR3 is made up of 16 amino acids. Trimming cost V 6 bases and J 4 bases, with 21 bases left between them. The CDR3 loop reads CASRLQLGRLSTEAFF. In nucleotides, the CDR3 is TGTGCCAGCAGACTACAATTGGGACGGTTGAGCACTGAAGCTTTCTTT.